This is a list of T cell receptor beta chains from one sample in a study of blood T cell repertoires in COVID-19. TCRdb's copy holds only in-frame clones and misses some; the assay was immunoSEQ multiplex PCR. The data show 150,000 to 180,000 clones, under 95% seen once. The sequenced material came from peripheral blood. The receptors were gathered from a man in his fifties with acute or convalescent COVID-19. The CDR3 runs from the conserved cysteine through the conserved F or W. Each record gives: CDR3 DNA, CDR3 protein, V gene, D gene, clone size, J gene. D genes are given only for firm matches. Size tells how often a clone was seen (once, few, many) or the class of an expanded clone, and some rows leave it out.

TGTGCCAGCAGCTGGACAGGTGGGAACACTGAAGCTTTCTTT,CASSWTGGNTEAFF,TRBV7-3,TRBD1,NA,TRBJ1-1
TGCAGCGTCGAACCAGGGACAGGGCTTAGCTATGGCTACACCTTC,CSVEPGTGLSYGYTF,TRBV29-1,TRBD1,NA,TRBJ1-2
TGCGCCAGCAGCCAAGGGGGACTAGCGGGGGGCGAGGAGCTGTTTTTT,CASSQGGLAGGEELFF,TRBV4-3,TRBD2,NA,TRBJ2-2
TGTGCCAGTAGTTCCAGGACTGCGGGCGGCTACACCTTC,CASSSRTAGGYTF,TRBV19,NA,NA,TRBJ1-2
TGTGCCAGCAGCCCCGACTTGGGTAACTATGGCTACACCTTC,CASSPDLGNYGYTF,TRBV5-5,NA,NA,TRBJ1-2
TGTGCCAGCAGCCGAGGACAGGGGGCTTGGACCGGGGAGCTGTTTTTT,CASSRGQGAWTGELFF,TRBV11-2,TRBD1,NA,TRBJ2-2
TGTGCCAGCAGCGCCAGCGGGGGACCTCAAGAGACCCAGTACTTC,CASSASGGPQETQYF,TRBV9,TRBD2,NA,TRBJ2-5
TGTGCCTGGAGTCCTCCCGGGACTAGCTTCGGGGATGAGCAGTTCTTC,CAWSPPGTSFGDEQFF,TRBV30,TRBD2,NA,TRBJ2-1
TGTGCCAGCAGCTTAGATGGGGACAACCGTCCCTACAATGAGCAGTTCTTC,CASSLDGDNRPYNEQFF,TRBV7-9,NA,NA,TRBJ2-1
TGTGCCAGTAGTAGATGGAGCGGGGACACTGAAGCTTTCTTT,CASSRWSGDTEAFF,TRBV19,NA,NA,TRBJ1-1
TGCGCCAGCAGCCCCGGGACTAGCGGGAGGGATACGCAGTATTTT,CASSPGTSGRDTQYF,TRBV5-1,TRBD2,NA,TRBJ2-3
TGCGCCAGCAGCTTGGAGCGGGGGGCTATCACAGATACGCAGTATTTT,CASSLERGAITDTQYF,TRBV5-1,TRBD2,NA,TRBJ2-3
TGTGCCAGCACCGGGAAGCCATTCACCGGGGAGCTGTTTTTT,CASTGKPFTGELFF,TRBV2,NA,NA,TRBJ2-2
TGTGCCAGCAGTCTCCGGACAGGGGGTAGACTAGCGGGAGAACGGTCTTACAATGAGCAGTTCTTC,CASSLRTGGRLAGERSYNEQFF,TRBV27,TRBD2,NA,TRBJ2-1
TGCGCCAGCAGCACGGGGACAGGGAGGGAGACCCAGTACTTC,CASSTGTGRETQYF,TRBV5-1,TRBD1,NA,TRBJ2-5
TGTGCCAGCAGCTTCTCGAGCTCTGGGGCCAACGTCCTGACTTTC,CASSFSSSGANVLTF,TRBV11-1,NA,once,TRBJ2-6
TGTGCCAGCAGATCGGACAGCGTTTCGACTGAAGCTTTCTTT,CASRSDSVSTEAFF,TRBV2,NA,NA,TRBJ1-1
TGTGCCAGCAGCCCCTGGCGGGGGAGTGGCTACACCTTC,CASSPWRGSGYTF,TRBV3-1/TRBV3-2,NA,NA,TRBJ1-2
TGTGCCAGCAGTTTGGCGGGGGGCCCTGGGGCCAACGTCCTGACTTTC,CASSLAGGPGANVLTF,TRBV27,TRBD2,NA,TRBJ2-6
TGTGCCAGCAGCCCGGGGACAGGACGGAACACTGAAGCTTTCTTT,CASSPGTGRNTEAFF,TRBV7-9,TRBD1,NA,TRBJ1-1
TGCGCCAGCAGCCAAGGACAGACAGACCAGCCCCAGCATTTT,CASSQGQTDQPQHF,TRBV4-1,NA,NA,TRBJ1-5
TGTGCCAGCAGCTTAGCAGGGGACTACAATGAGCAGTTCTTC,CASSLAGDYNEQFF,TRBV7-9,NA,NA,TRBJ2-1
TGTGCCTGGAATCTCGGGACTAGTGTAAAGACCCAGTACTTC,CAWNLGTSVKTQYF,TRBV30,TRBD2,few,TRBJ2-5
TGTGCCAGTAGTATTCGAGGGGGTGAAAAACTGTTTTTT,CASSIRGGEKLFF,TRBV19,NA,once,TRBJ1-4
TGTGCCAGCAGTACCGGGACTAGGCTTTACAATGAGCAGTTCTTC,CASSTGTRLYNEQFF,TRBV28,TRBD2,NA,TRBJ2-1
TGTGCCAGCACCTCCGAGGGATTGAACACCGGGGAGCTGTTTTTT,CASTSEGLNTGELFF,TRBV7-3,NA,NA,TRBJ2-2
TGTGCCAGCAGCTTATACAGGGGGGAAAGGGACAATGAGCAGTTCTTC,CASSLYRGERDNEQFF,TRBV11-1,TRBD1,NA,TRBJ2-1
TGTGCCAGCAGCTTGGACAGGGGGCATGTTGGCTACACCTTC,CASSLDRGHVGYTF,TRBV5-4,TRBD1,NA,TRBJ1-2
TGTGCCAGCTCACCTTCGGTTAGCGGGAACAATGAGCAGTTCTTC,CASSPSVSGNNEQFF,TRBV18,TRBD2,NA,TRBJ2-1
TGTGCCAGCAGCCCGTCTCGTGCGGAGAACACCGGGGAGCTGTTTTTT,CASSPSRAENTGELFF,TRBV7-6,NA,NA,TRBJ2-2
TGTGCCAGCAGCTTAGGACAGGGATTCCAGCCCCAGCATTTT,CASSLGQGFQPQHF,TRBV7-2,TRBD1,NA,TRBJ1-5
TGCGCCAGCAGCCAAGTAACAGGGACCTACAATGAGCAGTTCTTC,CASSQVTGTYNEQFF,TRBV4-3,NA,NA,TRBJ2-1
TGTGCCAGCAGCTTGGAGGGACTAGCGGGAGTTACCGGGGAGCTGTTTTTT,CASSLEGLAGVTGELFF,TRBV5-4,TRBD2,NA,TRBJ2-2
TGTGCCACCAGTGATGTTAACAGGGGATTCGAGACCCAGTACTTC,CATSDVNRGFETQYF,TRBV24-1,TRBD1,NA,TRBJ2-5
TGCGCCAGCAGCTTCGGTAGGGCCGGGAGATCTGGGGCCAACGTCCTGACTTTC,CASSFGRAGRSGANVLTF,TRBV5-1,NA,NA,TRBJ2-6
TGTGCCAGCAGTTTATCGGACAGGGCCTATGGCTACACCTTC,CASSLSDRAYGYTF,TRBV28,TRBD1,NA,TRBJ1-2
TGTGCCTCTTCGGACAGCTCCTACGAGCAGTACTTC,CASSDSSYEQYF,TRBV30,NA,NA,TRBJ2-7
TGTGCCAGCAGCTTACCCAGGGGAGGGATTCCGCTCGAGCAGTACTTC,CASSLPRGGIPLEQYF,TRBV7-9,NA,NA,TRBJ2-7
TGTGCCAGCAGCTTACAGGGAAACACTGAAGCTTTCTTT,CASSLQGNTEAFF,TRBV7-3,NA,NA,TRBJ1-1
TGTGCCAGTAGTGACAGACAGGGGGCACCCCAAGAGACCCAGTACTTC,CASSDRQGAPQETQYF,TRBV19,TRBD1,NA,TRBJ2-5
TGTGCCAGCAGTAAAGCGGCTGCCAAAAACATTCAGTACTTC,CASSKAAAKNIQYF,TRBV6-7,NA,NA,TRBJ2-4
TGTGCCAGCAGCTTACGGGGGAATGAGCAGTTCTTC,CASSLRGNEQFF,TRBV13,NA,NA,TRBJ2-1
TGTGCCAGCACCCCGAGGGACAGGGTTGGCTACACCTTC,CASTPRDRVGYTF,TRBV6-5,TRBD1,NA,TRBJ1-2
TGTGCCATCAGTGACGGGGACAGAAACTACAATGAGCAGTTCTTC,CAISDGDRNYNEQFF,TRBV10-3,TRBD1,NA,TRBJ2-1
TGTGCCAGCAGCTTAGCGGGTAGCGACAATGAGCAGTTCTTC,CASSLAGSDNEQFF,TRBV7-7,NA,NA,TRBJ2-1
TGTGCCAGTAGTCCTCGGGGGAATGGTGCTGAAAAACTGTTTTTT,CASSPRGNGAEKLFF,TRBV19,NA,NA,TRBJ1-4
TGCAGTGCACAGGACAATCAGCCCCAGCATTTT,CSAQDNQPQHF,TRBV20-1,NA,NA,TRBJ1-5
TGCGCCAGCAGCCAAGCAGGGGACACTGAAGCTTTCTTT,CASSQAGDTEAFF,TRBV4-1,NA,NA,TRBJ1-1
TGTGCCAGTACCCCGCGCGGCCGTGAGCAGCCCCAGCATTTT,CASTPRGREQPQHF,TRBV19,NA,NA,TRBJ1-5
TGTGCCAGCAGCTCCTGGAGAACAGATACGCAGTATTTT,CASSSWRTDTQYF,TRBV9,NA,NA,TRBJ2-3
TGTGCCAGCAGCTTGCAAACAGGGACGGGAAAGACCCAGTACTTC,CASSLQTGTGKTQYF,TRBV7-9,NA,NA,TRBJ2-5
TGTGCCAGTAGCACGGGACAGTGGGTTCGGGAGACCCAGTACTTC,CASSTGQWVRETQYF,TRBV19,TRBD1,few,TRBJ2-5
TGTGCCAGCAGCCAAGAAACAGGCGACTCCTACAATGAGCAGTTCTTC,CASSQETGDSYNEQFF,TRBV4-2,NA,many,TRBJ2-1
TGTGCCAGTAGCTCCGCTCCCGGGACTAGCGGGAGTTATGAGCAGTTCTTC,CASSSAPGTSGSYEQFF,TRBV19,TRBD2,NA,TRBJ2-1